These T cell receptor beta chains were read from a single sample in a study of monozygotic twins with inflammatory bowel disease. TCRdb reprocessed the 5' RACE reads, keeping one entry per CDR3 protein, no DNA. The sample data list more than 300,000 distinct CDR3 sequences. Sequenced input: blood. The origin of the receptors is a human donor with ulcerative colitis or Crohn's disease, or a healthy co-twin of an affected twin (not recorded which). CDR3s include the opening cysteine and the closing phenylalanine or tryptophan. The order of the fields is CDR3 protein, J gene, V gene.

CDR3 protein: CASSQQMGSGQGSSYEQYF
J gene: TRBJ2-7
V gene: TRBV11-1

CDR3 protein: CASSQDVQGRDSPLHF
J gene: TRBJ1-6
V gene: TRBV4-2

CDR3 protein: CASSLEGQVGNQPQHF
J gene: TRBJ1-5
V gene: TRBV7-2

CDR3 protein: CASSERGPNTQYF
J gene: TRBJ2-3
V gene: TRBV6-1

CDR3 protein: CASSLYTGPTDTQYF
J gene: TRBJ2-3
V gene: TRBV11-3

CDR3 protein: CASSSTSVDNEQFF
J gene: TRBJ2-1
V gene: TRBV7-9

CDR3 protein: CASRDAGGTVRQFF
J gene: TRBJ2-1
V gene: TRBV25-1

CDR3 protein: CASSARRDYEQYF
J gene: TRBJ2-7
V gene: TRBV21-1

CDR3 protein: CASSLASEETQYF
J gene: TRBJ2-5
V gene: TRBV5-1

CDR3 protein: CASSLVGGGADPLYQETQYF
J gene: TRBJ2-5
V gene: TRBV13

CDR3 protein: CASSGPSGGNEQFF
J gene: TRBJ2-1
V gene: TRBV7-3

CDR3 protein: CASSLITTGGNEQFF
J gene: TRBJ2-1
V gene: TRBV5-6

CDR3 protein: CASSLLLQGNTEAFF
J gene: TRBJ1-1
V gene: TRBV5-1

CDR3 protein: CSVRESVPYNSPLHF
J gene: TRBJ1-6
V gene: TRBV20-1

CDR3 protein: CASSRTGEIYEQYF
J gene: TRBJ2-7
V gene: TRBV6-6

CDR3 protein: CASSHTSGGAEDTQYF
J gene: TRBJ2-3
V gene: TRBV11-2

CDR3 protein: CASSPIVRSSYEQYF
J gene: TRBJ2-7
V gene: TRBV7-9

CDR3 protein: CASSLNGTELSYEQYF
J gene: TRBJ2-7
V gene: TRBV7-6

CDR3 protein: CATSRDRGQQYF
J gene: TRBJ2-7
V gene: TRBV15

CDR3 protein: CASSQELGTSGSAYEQYF
J gene: TRBJ2-7
V gene: TRBV4-2

CDR3 protein: CSARDGSNSKETQYF
J gene: TRBJ2-5
V gene: TRBV20-1

CDR3 protein: CASSDLRRRYEPQHF
J gene: TRBJ1-5
V gene: TRBV2

CDR3 protein: CASSLGAGGGSNQPQHF
J gene: TRBJ1-5
V gene: TRBV7-6

CDR3 protein: CSARDQGFNSPLHF
J gene: TRBJ1-6
V gene: TRBV20-1

CDR3 protein: CASSFLRPFGTVADTQYF
J gene: TRBJ2-3
V gene: TRBV27

CDR3 protein: CASSDGTSGGAEQFF
J gene: TRBJ2-1
V gene: TRBV6-4

CDR3 protein: CASSHSTGQETQYF
J gene: TRBJ2-5
V gene: TRBV4-1

CDR3 protein: CASSQGVTGNTGELFF
J gene: TRBJ2-2
V gene: TRBV3-1

CDR3 protein: CATSSEFTGELFF
J gene: TRBJ2-2
V gene: TRBV15

CDR3 protein: CASSTFTGQGRGAFF
J gene: TRBJ1-1
V gene: TRBV5-1

CDR3 protein: CASSSGRNTEAFF
J gene: TRBJ1-1
V gene: TRBV7-2

CDR3 protein: CASRGTGVSSYNEQFF
J gene: TRBJ2-1
V gene: TRBV19

CDR3 protein: CASSPWASGVQETQYF
J gene: TRBJ2-5
V gene: TRBV7-2

CDR3 protein: CASSTLANEQYF
J gene: TRBJ2-7
V gene: TRBV6-2/TRBV6-3

CDR3 protein: CATSDLLSGGYEQYF
J gene: TRBJ2-7
V gene: TRBV24-1

CDR3 protein: CSASSFPPKPQHF
J gene: TRBJ1-5
V gene: TRBV20-1

CDR3 protein: CASSSSGGEEETQYF
J gene: TRBJ2-5
V gene: TRBV28

CDR3 protein: CASTRAGVSNEQFF
J gene: TRBJ2-1
V gene: TRBV6-2/TRBV6-3